Sequencing of this TCR beta chain was carried out in a study of response to subunit inactivated influenza vaccine. As regards this clonotype: Its antigen is not identified.

TCRdb recomputed calls from the RT-PCR reads with MiXCR, one row per CDR3 protein. The table shows hundreds of thousands of distinct CDR3 sequences, with roughly 22% occurring only once. Study conclusions and caveats: The authors suggested that every seasonal influenza vaccination recruits few new T cells.

V was clipped by 2 bases and J by 4 bases; unmatched bases: 0. CDR1 and CDR2 (germline): MNHEY, SVGAGI. CDR3 length: 13 residues. The sample here was PBMCs from blood, taken less than 22 months after vaccination. V usage is TRBV6-5 and J usage is TRBJ2-5; TRBD2 matches 8 bases. The TCR was taken from a man aged 45 to 75 who received an inactivated influenza vaccine. The chain's CDR3 is CASSYLAGETQYF. The CDR3 nucleotides read TGTGCCAGCAGTTACCTAGCGGGAGAGACCCAGTACTTC.